The clone carrying this T cell receptor (beta chain) has a handful of counts. These data are taken from a study of T cell repertoires in cytomegalovirus infection. Study as a whole: Both a matching HLA type and CMV infection were indicated by public TCR beta signatures.

TCRdb called the reads again in MiXCR, with one record for every CDR3 protein. Of under 200,000 distinct CDR3 sequences listed, less than 9.5% are singletons. Germline values: CDR1 LNHDA, CDR2 SQIVND (reference sequence). The CDR3 consists of 13 residues. V was cut by 2 bases and J by 8 bases, with 10 bases left in between. The chain recombines TRBV19 with TRBJ2-1; D remains ambiguous. The sequenced sample was PBMCs. This sequence was found in a human donor in good health (CMV status not recorded). Some clones in this sample may be carry-over from other donors' samples. The CDR3 region is CASSISGRDEQFF. CDR3 in DNA: TGTGCCAGTAGTATATCGGGTCGGGATGAGCAGTTCTTC.